This TCR beta chain was identified in a study of T-cell memory formation after mild COVID-19. TCRdb analysed the 5' RACE reads with MiXCR anew, one entry per CDR3 protein. The data contain under 150,000 distinct CDR3 sequences, 16% of them singletons. Broader study findings: Several responding clones turned up in pre-infection memory, indicating that cross-reactive memory may have taken part. CD8+ contracting clones occupied EMRA, while CD4+ ones occupied mainly CM and EM. A second wave expanding day 15 to 37 was CD4+-biased; contracting clones were balanced.

With respect to this clonotype: Its antigen remains unknown.

The CDR3 runs 16 residues. CDR1 and CDR2 (germline): SGHTA, FQGNSA. Trimming pared 4 bases from V and 2 bases from J, leaving 17 bases between. The material sequenced was PBMCs or a T cell subset sorted from them (not recorded which). The chain uses TRBV7-2 and TRBJ1-2; TRBD1 is a possible D gene (6 bases). This clonotype was sampled from an adult woman who had mild COVID-19 (a few samples of this study predate the infection). Cell type and time point are not known. CDR3 in amino acids: CASSYSGGTSNYGYTF. The CDR3 DNA sequence: TGTGCCAGCAGCTATAGCGGGGGCACATCCAACTATGGCTACACCTTC. The variable domain in full, completed from reference TRBV7-2 and TRBJ1-2, reads GAGVSQSPSNKVTEKGKDVELRCDPISGHTALYWYRQSLGQGLEFLIYFQGNSAPDKSGLPSDRFSAERTGGSVSTLTIQRTQQEDSAVYLCASSYSGGTSNYGYTFGSGTRLTVV.